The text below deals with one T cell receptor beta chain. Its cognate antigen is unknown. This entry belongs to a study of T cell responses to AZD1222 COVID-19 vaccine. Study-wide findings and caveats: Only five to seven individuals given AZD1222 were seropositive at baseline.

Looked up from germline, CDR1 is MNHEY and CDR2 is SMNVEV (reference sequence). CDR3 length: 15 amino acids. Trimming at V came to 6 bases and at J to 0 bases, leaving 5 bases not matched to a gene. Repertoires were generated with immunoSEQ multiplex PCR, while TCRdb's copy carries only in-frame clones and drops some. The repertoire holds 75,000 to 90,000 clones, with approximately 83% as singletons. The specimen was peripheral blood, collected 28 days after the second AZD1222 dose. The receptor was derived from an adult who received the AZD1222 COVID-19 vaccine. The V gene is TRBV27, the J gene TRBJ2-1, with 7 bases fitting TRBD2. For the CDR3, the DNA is TGTGCCAGCAGCCCTAGCGGTAGCTCCTACAATGAGCAGTTCTTC. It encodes CASSPSGSSYNEQFF.